This T cell receptor beta chain comes out of a study of graft-versus-host responses after intestinal transplantation. Turning to the study itself: Following induction with anti-thymocyte globulin, all recipients were given tacrolimus and steroids for roughly three years. Regarding the study as a whole: Allografts of one patient group, those with graft-donor T cell macrochimerism, had high graft-versus-host to host-versus-graft clonal ratios. Some GvH clones were seen earlier in gut or blood, suggesting intestinal origin.

TCRdb's copy holds only in-frame clones and misses some; the assay was immunoSEQ multiplex PCR. There are more than 65,000 clones in the sample; roughly nine tenths occur only once, and 0.3% to 0.4% lies in the top ten. Concerning this clone: What it binds is not known. Other DNA sequences within the sample encode an identical CDR3.

The sequencing here drew on unstimulated CD4+ T cells sorted from spleen or lymph node cells, taken before intestinal transplant. The clonotype was recovered from a human donor who received an intestinal transplant.

In DNA, the CDR3 is TGTGCCAGCAGTTACTCGAGAGGGAACACTGAAGCTTTCTTT. Its protein is CASSYSRGNTEAFF. The chain recombines TRBV6-5 with TRBJ1-1; no definite D call. Trimming left V 0 bases short and J 1 base short, with 6 bases between. The CDR3 length is 14 residues. Looked up from germline, CDR1 is MNHEY and CDR2 is SVGAGI.